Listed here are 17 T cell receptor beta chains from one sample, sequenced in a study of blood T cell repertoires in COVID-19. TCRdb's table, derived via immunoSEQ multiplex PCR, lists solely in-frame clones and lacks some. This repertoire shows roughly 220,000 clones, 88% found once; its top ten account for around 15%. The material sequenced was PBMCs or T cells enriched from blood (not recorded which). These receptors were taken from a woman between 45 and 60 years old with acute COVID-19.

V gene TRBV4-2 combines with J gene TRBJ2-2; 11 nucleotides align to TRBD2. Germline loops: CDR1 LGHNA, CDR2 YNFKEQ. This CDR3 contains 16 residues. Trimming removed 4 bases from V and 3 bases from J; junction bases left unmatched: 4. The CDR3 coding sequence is TGTGCCAGCAGCCCTTTAGCGGGAGGGCACACCGGGGAGCTGTTTTTT. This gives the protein CASSPLAGGHTGELFF.

The CDR3 spells CASRSQGFSSYEQYF. DNA of the CDR3: TGTGCCAGCAGGTCGCAGGGGTTCAGCTCCTACGAGCAGTACTTC. The V gene is TRBV27, the J gene TRBJ2-7; maybe TRBD1 (6 bases). The CDR3 is 15 residues long. V was shortened by 6 bases and J by 0 bases, with 15 bases between the two germline ends. Germline assignment: CDR1 MNHEY and CDR2 SMNVEV (reference sequence).

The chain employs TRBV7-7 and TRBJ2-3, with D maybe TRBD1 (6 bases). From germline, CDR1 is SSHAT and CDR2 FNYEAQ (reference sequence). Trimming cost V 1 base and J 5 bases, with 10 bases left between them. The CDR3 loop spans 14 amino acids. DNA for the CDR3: TGTGCCAGCAGCTTAGGTGGGGGCTTAGATACGCAGTATTTT. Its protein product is CASSLGGGLDTQYF.

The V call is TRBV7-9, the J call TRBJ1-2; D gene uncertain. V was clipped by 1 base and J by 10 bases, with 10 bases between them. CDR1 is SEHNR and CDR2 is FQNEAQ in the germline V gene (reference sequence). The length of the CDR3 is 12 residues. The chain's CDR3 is CASSLDGWAYTF. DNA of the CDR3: TGTGCCAGCAGCTTAGATGGGTGGGCCTACACCTTC.

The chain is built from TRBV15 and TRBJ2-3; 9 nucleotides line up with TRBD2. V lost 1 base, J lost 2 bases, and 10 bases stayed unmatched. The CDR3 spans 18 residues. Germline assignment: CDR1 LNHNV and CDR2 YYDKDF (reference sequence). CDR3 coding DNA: TGTGCCACCAGCAGAGGATACGCGACTAGCGGACTCACAGATACGCAGTATTTT. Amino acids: CATSRGYATSGLTDTQYF.

The CDR3 spells CASSLPSDRGDTQYF. The CDR3 nucleotides are TGTGCCAGCAGCTTGCCTTCGGACAGGGGAGATACGCAGTATTTT. J is TRBJ2-3 and V is TRBV7-8; 9 bases fit TRBD1. The CDR3 consists of 15 residues. J gave up 5 bases and V 3 bases, and 6 bases lay outside the gene matches. Germline assignment: CDR1 SGHVS and CDR2 FQNEAQ.

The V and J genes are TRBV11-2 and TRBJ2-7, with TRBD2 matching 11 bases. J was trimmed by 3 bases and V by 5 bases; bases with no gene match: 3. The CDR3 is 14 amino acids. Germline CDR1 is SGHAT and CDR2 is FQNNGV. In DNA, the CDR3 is TGTGCCAGCAGCCAGGGACTAGCGGTCTACGAGCAGTACTTC. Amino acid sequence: CASSQGLAVYEQYF.

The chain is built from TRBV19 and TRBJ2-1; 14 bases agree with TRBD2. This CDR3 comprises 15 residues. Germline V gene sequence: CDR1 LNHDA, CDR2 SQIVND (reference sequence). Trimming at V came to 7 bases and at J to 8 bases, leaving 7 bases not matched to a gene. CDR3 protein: CASTDGLAGGDEQFF. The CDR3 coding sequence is TGTGCCAGTACCGATGGACTAGCGGGAGGCGATGAGCAGTTCTTC.

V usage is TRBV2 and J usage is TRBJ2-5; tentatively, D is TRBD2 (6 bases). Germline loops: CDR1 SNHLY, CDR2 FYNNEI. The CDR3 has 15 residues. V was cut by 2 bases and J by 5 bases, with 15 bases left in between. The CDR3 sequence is CASSEYGSGGETQYF. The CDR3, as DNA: TGTGCCAGCAGTGAATACGGGAGTGGGGGGGAGACCCAGTACTTC.

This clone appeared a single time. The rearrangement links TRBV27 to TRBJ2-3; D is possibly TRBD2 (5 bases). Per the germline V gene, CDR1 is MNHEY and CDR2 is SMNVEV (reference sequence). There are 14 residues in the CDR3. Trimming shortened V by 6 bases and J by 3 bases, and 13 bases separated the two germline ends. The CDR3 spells CASRGGLATDTQYF. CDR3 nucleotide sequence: TGTGCCAGCAGGGGTGGGCTAGCAACAGATACGCAGTATTTT.

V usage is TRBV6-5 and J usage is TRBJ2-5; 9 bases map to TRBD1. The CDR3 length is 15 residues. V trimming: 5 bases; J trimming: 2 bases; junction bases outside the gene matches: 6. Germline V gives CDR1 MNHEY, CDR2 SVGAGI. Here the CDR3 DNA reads TGTGCCAGCAGTCTGGACAGGGGTGGGCAAGAGACCCAGTACTTC. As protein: CASSLDRGGQETQYF.

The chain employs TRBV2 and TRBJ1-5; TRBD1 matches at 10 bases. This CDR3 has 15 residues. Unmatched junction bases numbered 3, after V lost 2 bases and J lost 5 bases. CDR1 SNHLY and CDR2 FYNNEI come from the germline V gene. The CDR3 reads CASSEHGTGDQPQHF. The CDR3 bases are TGTGCCAGCAGTGAACACGGGACAGGGGATCAGCCCCAGCATTTT.

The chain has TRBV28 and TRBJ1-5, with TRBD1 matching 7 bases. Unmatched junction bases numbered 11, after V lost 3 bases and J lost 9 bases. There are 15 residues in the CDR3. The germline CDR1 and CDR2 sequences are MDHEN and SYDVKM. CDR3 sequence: CASSFPRQGQGPQHF. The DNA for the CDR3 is TGTGCCAGCAGTTTTCCTCGACAGGGTCAGGGGCCCCAGCATTTT.

CDR3 region: CASSPPASGTNTGELFF. Written as DNA, the CDR3 is TGTGCCAGCTCACCTCCGGCTAGCGGAACGAACACCGGGGAGCTGTTTTTT. J is TRBJ2-2 and V is TRBV18, with 7 positions matching TRBD2. This CDR3 is 17 amino acids long. Looked up from germline, CDR1 is KGHSH and CDR2 is LQKENI. Losses at the gene ends were 3 bases for V and 0 bases for J; bases not matched to a gene: 7.

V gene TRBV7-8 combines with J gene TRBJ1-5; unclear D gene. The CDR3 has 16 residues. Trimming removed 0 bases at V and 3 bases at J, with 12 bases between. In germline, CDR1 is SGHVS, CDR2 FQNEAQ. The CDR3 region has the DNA TGTGCCAGCAGCTTAGCCCGATGGCAGAACAATCAGCCCCAGCATTTT. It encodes CASSLARWQNNQPQHF. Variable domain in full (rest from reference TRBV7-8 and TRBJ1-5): GAGVSQSPRYKVAKRGQDVALRCDPISGHVSLFWYQQALGQGPEFLTYFQNEAQLDKSGLPSDRFFAERPEGSVSTLKIQRTQQEDSAVYLCASSLARWQNNQPQHFGDGTRLSIL.

CDR3 region: CASREGALDEQFF. CDR3 in DNA: TGTGCCAGCAGGGAGGGGGCGCTGGATGAGCAGTTCTTC. The chain carries TRBV12-3 or TRBV12-4 and TRBJ2-1, with D maybe TRBD1 (7 bases). This CDR3 is 13 amino acids long. V lost 6 bases to trimming and J lost 8 bases, with 14 bases between them.

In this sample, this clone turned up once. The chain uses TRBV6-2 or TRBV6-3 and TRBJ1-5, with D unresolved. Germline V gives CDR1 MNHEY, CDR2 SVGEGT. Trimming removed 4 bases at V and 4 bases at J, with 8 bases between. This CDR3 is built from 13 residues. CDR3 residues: CASSSELNQPQHF. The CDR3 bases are TGTGCCAGCAGTTCCGAACTTAATCAGCCCCAGCATTTT.